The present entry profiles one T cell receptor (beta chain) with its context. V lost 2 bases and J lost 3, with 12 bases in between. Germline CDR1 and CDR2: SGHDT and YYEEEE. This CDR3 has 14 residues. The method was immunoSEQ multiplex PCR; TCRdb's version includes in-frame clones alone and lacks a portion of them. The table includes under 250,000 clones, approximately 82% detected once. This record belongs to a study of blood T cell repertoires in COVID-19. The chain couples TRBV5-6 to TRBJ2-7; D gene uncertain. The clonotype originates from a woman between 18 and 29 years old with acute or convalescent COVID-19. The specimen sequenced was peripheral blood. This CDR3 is CASSFVSGYYEQYF. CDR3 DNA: TGTGCCAGCAGCTTCGTGTCAGGCTACTACGAGCAGTACTTC.